This note documents a single T cell receptor (beta chain) sequence. Allocation to cohorts depended on clinical history reported by the participants. This sample is part of a study of blood T cell repertoires in COVID-19. Across the whole study: From T cells, B-cell-depleted T cells, or PBMCs came the material, which was cDNA or gDNA.

In the original analysis: Amplification with reference gene primers provided the estimates of nucleated cell counts. The table came from immunoSEQ multiplex PCR; TCRdb's copy has only in-frame clones and leaves some out. V and J calls and clone size are given by that table; D and trimming were obtained from the DNA. In the table there are a few hundred thousand clones, 80% to 90% of which are singletons. Trimming left V 1 base short and J 2 bases short, with 19 bases between. Looked up from germline, CDR1 is LNHDA and CDR2 is SQIVND (reference sequence). The length of the CDR3 is 18 residues. The sample consisted of PBMCs or T cells enriched from blood (not recorded which). The J gene is TRBJ2-3, the V gene TRBV19; a weak D match, TRBD1 (6 bases). This receptor was identified in a man aged 30 to 45 who had recovered from COVID-19. In DNA, the CDR3 is TGTGCCAGTAGTATAGGACGACCTGGCAGGGGTGACACAGATACGCAGTATTTT. Its protein product is CASSIGRPGRGDTDTQYF.